The following is a T cell receptor (beta chain) sequence with its context. Its antigen remains unknown. This sample stems from a study of response to subunit inactivated influenza vaccine. The CDR3 consists of 14 residues. Germline loops: CDR1 DFQATT, CDR2 SNEGSKA (reference sequence). The trim removed 6 bases at V and 6 bases at J, leaving 5 bases unmatched. One entry per CDR3 protein, called by TCRdb with MiXCR from the RT-PCR reads. The sample gives roughly 760,000 distinct CDR3 sequences, 21% of which show up once; about a tenth is in the top ten. Findings and limits, study-wide: The authors put forward the suggestion that each seasonal influenza vaccination may bring in only a limited number of new T cells.

The clonotype originates from a man aged 45-65 years who received an inactivated influenza vaccine. This chain uses TRBV20-1 with TRBJ2-4; TRBD2 matches 13 bases. Sample: PBMCs from blood, taken 5 to 6 days after vaccination. CDR3: CSALAGGLGNIQYF. CDR3 DNA: TGCAGTGCACTAGCGGGAGGGCTGGGAAACATTCAGTACTTC.